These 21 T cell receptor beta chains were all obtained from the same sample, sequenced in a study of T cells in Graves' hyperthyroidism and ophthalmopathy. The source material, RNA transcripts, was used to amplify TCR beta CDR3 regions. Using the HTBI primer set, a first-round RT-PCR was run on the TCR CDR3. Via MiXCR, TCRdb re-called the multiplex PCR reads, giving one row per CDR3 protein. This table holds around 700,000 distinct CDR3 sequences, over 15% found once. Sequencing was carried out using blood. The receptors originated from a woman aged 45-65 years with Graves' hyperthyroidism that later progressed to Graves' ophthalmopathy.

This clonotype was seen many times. The chain's CDR3 is CASSLSRTFGELFF. CDR3 nucleotides: TGTGCCAGCAGCTTAAGTAGGACGTTCGGGGAGCTGTTTTTT. V is TRBV7-3 and J is TRBJ2-2; no clear D. CDR3 length equals 14 residues. Trimming took off 1 base at V and 7 bases at J, with 10 bases between the two ends. CDR1 is SGHTA and CDR2 is FQGTGA in the germline V gene.

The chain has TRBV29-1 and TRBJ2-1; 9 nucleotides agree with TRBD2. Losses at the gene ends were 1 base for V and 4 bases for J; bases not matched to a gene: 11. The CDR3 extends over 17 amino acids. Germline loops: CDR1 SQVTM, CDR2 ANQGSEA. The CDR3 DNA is TGCAGCGTTGAAGGGTTTCCGGGGCGGGGGGGGTACAATGAGCAGTTCTTC. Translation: CSVEGFPGRGGYNEQFF.

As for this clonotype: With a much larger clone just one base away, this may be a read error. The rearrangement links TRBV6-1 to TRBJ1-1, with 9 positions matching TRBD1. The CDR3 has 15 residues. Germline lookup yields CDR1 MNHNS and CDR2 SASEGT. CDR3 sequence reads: CASRDPGTGNTGAFF. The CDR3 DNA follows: TGTGCCAGCAGGGATCCCGGGACAGGGAACACTGGAGCTTTCTTT.

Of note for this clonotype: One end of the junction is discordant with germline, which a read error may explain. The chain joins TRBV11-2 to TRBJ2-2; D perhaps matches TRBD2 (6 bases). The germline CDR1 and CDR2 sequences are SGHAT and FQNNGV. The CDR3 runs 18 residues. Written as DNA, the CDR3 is TGTGCCAGCAGCTTAGTTAAGGGCACGACGACCAACACCGGGGGGCTGTTTTTT. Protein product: CASSLVKGTTTNTGGLFF.

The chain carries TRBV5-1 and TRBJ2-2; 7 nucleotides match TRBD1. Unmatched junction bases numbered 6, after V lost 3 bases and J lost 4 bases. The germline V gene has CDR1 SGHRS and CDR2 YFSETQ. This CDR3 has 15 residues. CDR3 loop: CASSSYRGTTGELFF. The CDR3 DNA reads TGCGCCAGCAGCTCGTACAGGGGAACCACCGGGGAGCTGTTTTTT.

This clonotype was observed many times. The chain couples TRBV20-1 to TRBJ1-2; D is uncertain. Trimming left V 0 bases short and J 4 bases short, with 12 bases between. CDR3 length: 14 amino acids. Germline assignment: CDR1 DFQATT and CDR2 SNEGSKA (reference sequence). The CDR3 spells CSARDWNRGYGYTF. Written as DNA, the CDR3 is TGCAGTGCTAGAGATTGGAACAGAGGCTATGGCTACACCTTC.

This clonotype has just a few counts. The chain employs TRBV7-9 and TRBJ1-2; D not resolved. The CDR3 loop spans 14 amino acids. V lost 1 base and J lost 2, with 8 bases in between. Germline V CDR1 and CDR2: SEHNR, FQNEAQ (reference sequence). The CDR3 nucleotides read TGTGCCAGCAGCTTAGGTGCACAGAACTATGGCTACACCTTC. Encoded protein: CASSLGAQNYGYTF.

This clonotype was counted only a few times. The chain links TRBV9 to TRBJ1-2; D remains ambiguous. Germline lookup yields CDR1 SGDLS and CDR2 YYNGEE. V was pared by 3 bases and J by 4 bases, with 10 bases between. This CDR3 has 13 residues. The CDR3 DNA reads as TGTGCCAGCAGCGAGTATAGAGGCTATGGCTACACCTTC. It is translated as CASSEYRGYGYTF.

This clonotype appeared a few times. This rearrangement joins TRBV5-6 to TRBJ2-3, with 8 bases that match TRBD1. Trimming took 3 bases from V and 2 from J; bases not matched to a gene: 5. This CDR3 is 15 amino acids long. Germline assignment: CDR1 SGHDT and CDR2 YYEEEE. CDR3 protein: CASSWRTGTTDTQYF. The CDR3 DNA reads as TGTGCCAGCAGCTGGCGGACAGGGACCACAGATACGCAGTATTTT.

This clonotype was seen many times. CDR3 in amino acids: CASSLVTGVDTGELFF. DNA of the CDR3: TGTGCCAGCAGCTTAGTGACAGGGGTCGACACCGGGGAGCTGTTTTTT. The rearrangement joins TRBV11-2 to TRBJ2-2; 8 bases match TRBD1. In germline, CDR1 is SGHAT, CDR2 FQNNGV. CDR3 size: 16 residues. With 1 base clipped from V and 3 bases from J, the junction kept 4 bases outside the gene matches. Combining the CDR3 with reference TRBV11-2 and TRBJ2-2 gives the whole variable domain EAGVAQSPRYKIIEKRQSVAFWCNPISGHATLYWYQQILGQGPKLLIQFQNNGVVDDSQLPKDRFSAERLKGVDSTLKIQPAKLEDSAVYLCASSLVTGVDTGELFFGEGSRLTVL.

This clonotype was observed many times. The CDR3, as DNA: TGTGCCAGCAGTATTCGACAGGGGACTAACACCGGGGAGCTGTTTTTT. Its protein product is CASSIRQGTNTGELFF. The J gene is TRBJ2-2, the V gene TRBV11-2, with 8 bases fitting TRBD1. Unmatched junction bases numbered 8, after V lost 6 bases and J lost 2 bases. The CDR3 length is 16 residues. Germline V gene lookup returns CDR1 SGHAT and CDR2 FQNNGV.

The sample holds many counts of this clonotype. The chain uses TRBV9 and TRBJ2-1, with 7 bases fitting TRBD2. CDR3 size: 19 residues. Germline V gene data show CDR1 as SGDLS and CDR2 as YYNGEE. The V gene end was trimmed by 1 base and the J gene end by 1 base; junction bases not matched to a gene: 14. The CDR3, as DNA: TGTGCCAGCAGCGTACCCCTAGCGGTTACGGACGGATCCTACAATGAGCAGTTCTTC. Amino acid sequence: CASSVPLAVTDGSYNEQFF.

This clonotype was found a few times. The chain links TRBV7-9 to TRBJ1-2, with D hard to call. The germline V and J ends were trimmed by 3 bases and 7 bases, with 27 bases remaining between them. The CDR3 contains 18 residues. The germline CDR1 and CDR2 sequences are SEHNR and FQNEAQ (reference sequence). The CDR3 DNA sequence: TGTGCCAGCAGCTTTTACTCCGTAGGGAGCTCCTATTCGGCTGGCTACACCTTC. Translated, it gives CASSFYSVGSSYSAGYTF.

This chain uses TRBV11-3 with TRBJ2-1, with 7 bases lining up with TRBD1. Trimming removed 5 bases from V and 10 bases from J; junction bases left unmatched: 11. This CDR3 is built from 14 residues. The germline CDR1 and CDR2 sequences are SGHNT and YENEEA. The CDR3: CASSPIKGAREQFF. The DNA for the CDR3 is TGTGCCAGCAGCCCAATTAAGGGGGCTAGGGAGCAGTTCTTC.

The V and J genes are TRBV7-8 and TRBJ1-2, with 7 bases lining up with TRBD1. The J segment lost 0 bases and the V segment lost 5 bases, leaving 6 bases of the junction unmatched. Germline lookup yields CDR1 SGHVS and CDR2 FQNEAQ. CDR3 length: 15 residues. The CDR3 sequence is CASSPMDRPNYGYTF. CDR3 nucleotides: TGTGCCAGCAGCCCCATGGACAGGCCTAACTATGGCTACACCTTC.

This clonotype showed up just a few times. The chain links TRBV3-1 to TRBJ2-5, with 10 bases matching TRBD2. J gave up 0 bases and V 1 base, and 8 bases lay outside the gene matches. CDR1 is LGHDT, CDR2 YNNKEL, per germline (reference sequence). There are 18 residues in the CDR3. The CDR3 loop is CASSQVVGLAGDQETQYF. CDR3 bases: TGTGCCAGCAGCCAAGTGGTTGGGCTAGCGGGGGACCAAGAGACCCAGTACTTC.

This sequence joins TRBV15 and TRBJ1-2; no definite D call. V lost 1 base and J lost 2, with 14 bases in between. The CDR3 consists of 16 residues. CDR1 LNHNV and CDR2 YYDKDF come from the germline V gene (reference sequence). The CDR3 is CATSRATRDLNYGYTF. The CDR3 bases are TGTGCCACCAGCAGAGCCACCCGGGATCTCAACTATGGCTACACCTTC.

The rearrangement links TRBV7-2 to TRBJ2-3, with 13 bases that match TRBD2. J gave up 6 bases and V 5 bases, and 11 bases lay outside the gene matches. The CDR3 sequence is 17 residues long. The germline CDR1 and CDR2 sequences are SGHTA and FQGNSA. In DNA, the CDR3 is TGTGCCAGCAGCCCCATCGCACTAGCGGGGGGGCGCGATACGCAGTATTTT. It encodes CASSPIALAGGRDTQYF.

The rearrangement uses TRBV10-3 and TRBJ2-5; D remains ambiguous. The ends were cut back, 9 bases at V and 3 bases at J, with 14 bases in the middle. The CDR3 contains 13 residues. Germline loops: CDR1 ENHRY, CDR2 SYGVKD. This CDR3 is CAIRAFIEETQYF. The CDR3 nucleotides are TGTGCCATTAGGGCGTTTATCGAAGAGACCCAGTACTTC.

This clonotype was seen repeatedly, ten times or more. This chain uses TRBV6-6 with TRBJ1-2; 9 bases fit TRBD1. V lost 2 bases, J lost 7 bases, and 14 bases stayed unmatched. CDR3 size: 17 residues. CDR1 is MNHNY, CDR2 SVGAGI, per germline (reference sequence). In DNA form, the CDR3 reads TGTGCCAGCAGTTACGATTTAGGGACAGGGCTATTCGGTGGCTACACCTTC. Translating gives CASSYDLGTGLFGGYTF.

The CDR3 loop reads CASSLPGTAAARGSQYF. CDR3 nucleotide sequence: TGTGCCAGTAGTCTCCCCGGGACAGCTGCCGCCCGGGGGTCCCAGTACTTC. The rearrangement uses TRBV19 and TRBJ2-5; tentatively, D is TRBD1 (7 bases). CDR1 and CDR2 from the germline V gene are LNHDA and SQIVND (reference sequence). The V end was cut by 5 bases, the J end by 9 bases, with 28 bases between. The CDR3 extends over 17 amino acids. The variable domain in full, completed from reference TRBV19 and TRBJ2-5, reads DGGITQSPKYLFRKEGQNVTLSCEQNLNHDAMYWYRQDPGQGLRLIYYSQIVNDFQKGDIAEGYSVSREKKESFPLTVTSAQKNPTAFYLCASSLPGTAAARGSQYFGPGTRLLVL.